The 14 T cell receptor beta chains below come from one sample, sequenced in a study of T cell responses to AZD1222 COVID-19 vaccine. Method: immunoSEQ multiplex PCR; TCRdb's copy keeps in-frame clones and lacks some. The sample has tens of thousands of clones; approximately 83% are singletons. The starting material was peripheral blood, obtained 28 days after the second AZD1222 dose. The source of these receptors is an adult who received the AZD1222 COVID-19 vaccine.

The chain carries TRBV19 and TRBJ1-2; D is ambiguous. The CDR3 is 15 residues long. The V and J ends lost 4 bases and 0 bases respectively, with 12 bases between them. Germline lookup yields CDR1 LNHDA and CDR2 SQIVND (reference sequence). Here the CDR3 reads CASSSWTVPNYGYTF. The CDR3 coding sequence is TGTGCCAGTAGTAGTTGGACCGTACCTAACTATGGCTACACCTTC.

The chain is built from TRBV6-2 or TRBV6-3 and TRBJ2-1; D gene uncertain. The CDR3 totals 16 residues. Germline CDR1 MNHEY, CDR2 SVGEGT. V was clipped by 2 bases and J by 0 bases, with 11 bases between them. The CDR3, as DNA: TGTGCCAGCAGTTACGCGCAGCTAAGCTCCTACAATGAGCAGTTCTTC. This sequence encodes CASSYAQLSSYNEQFF.

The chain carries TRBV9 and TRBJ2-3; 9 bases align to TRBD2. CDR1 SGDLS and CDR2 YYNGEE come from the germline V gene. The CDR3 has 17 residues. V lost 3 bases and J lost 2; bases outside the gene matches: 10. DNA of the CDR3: TGTGCCAGCAGCGCCCCCGGGGCGGGGGGGCTCACAGATACGCAGTATTTT. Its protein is CASSAPGAGGLTDTQYF.

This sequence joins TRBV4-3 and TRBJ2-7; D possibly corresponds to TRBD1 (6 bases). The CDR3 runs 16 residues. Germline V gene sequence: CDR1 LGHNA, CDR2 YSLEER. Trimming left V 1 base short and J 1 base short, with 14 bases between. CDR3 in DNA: TGCGCCAGCAGCCAAGGAAGAAGGACAGCATCCTACGAGCAGTACTTC. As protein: CASSQGRRTASYEQYF.

The CDR3 nucleotides read TGTGCCAGCACCGCAACAGGGATGAACACTGAAGCTTTCTTT. Translating gives CASTATGMNTEAFF. This chain uses TRBV7-2 with TRBJ1-1; D possibly corresponds to TRBD1 (6 bases). The CDR3 covers 14 residues. The germline CDR1 and CDR2 sequences are SGHTA and FQGNSA. V was pared by 7 bases and J by 0 bases, with 12 bases between. The full variable domain, rest sourced from reference TRBV7-2 and TRBJ1-1, is GAGVSQSPSNKVTEKGKDVELRCDPISGHTALYWYRQSLGQGLEFLIYFQGNSAPDKSGLPSDRFSAERTGGSVSTLTIQRTQQEDSAVYLCASTATGMNTEAFFGQGTRLTVV.

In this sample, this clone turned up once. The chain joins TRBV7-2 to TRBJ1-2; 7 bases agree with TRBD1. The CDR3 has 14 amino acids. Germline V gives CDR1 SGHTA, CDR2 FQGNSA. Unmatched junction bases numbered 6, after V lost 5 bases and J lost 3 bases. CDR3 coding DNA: TGTGCCAGCAGCCGGACAGGAGTTGACTATGGCTACACCTTC. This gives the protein CASSRTGVDYGYTF.

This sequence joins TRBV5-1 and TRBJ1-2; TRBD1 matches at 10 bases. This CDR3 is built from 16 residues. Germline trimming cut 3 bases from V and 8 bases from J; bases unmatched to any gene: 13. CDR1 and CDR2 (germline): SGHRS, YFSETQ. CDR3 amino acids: CASSSARQGAQDGYTF. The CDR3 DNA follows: TGCGCCAGCAGCTCCGCACGACAGGGGGCGCAGGACGGCTACACCTTC.

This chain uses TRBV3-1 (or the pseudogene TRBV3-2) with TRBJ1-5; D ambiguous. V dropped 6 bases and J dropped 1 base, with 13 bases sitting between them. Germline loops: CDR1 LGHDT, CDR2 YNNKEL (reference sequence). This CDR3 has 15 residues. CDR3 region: CASSPAGGSNQPQHF. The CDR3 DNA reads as TGTGCCAGCAGTCCTGCTGGAGGGAGCAATCAGCCCCAGCATTTT.

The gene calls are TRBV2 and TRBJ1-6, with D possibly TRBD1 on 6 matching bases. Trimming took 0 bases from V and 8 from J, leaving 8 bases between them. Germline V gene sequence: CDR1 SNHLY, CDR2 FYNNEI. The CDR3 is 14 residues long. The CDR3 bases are TGTGCCAGCAGTGAAGCGCAGGGGTATTCACCCCTCCACTTT. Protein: CASSEAQGYSPLHF.

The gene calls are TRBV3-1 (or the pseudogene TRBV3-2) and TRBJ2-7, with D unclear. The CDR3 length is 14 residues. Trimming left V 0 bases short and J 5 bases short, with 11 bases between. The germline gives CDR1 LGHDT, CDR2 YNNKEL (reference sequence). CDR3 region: CASSQESSFNEQYF. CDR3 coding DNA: TGTGCCAGCAGCCAAGAGTCTAGTTTTAACGAGCAGTACTTC.

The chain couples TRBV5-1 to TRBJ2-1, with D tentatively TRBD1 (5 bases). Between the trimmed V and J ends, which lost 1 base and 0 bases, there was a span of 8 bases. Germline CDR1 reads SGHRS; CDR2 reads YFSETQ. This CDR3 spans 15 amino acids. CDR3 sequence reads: CASSLSTGSYNEQFF. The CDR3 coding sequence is TGCGCCAGCAGCTTGAGTACAGGCTCCTACAATGAGCAGTTCTTC.

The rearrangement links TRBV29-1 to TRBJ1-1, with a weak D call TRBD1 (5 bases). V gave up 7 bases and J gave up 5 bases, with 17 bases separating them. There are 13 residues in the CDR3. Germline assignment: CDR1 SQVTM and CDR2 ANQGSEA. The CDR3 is CSALRQGGTEAFF. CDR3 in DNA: TGCAGCGCTCTCCGTCAGGGAGGAACTGAAGCTTTCTTT.

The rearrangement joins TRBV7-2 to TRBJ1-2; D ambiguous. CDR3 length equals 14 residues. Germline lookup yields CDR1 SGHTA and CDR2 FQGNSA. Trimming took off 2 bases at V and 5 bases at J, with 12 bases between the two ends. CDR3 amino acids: CASSLPGLQYGYTF. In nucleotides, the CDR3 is TGTGCCAGCAGCTTACCCGGGCTACAATATGGCTACACCTTC.

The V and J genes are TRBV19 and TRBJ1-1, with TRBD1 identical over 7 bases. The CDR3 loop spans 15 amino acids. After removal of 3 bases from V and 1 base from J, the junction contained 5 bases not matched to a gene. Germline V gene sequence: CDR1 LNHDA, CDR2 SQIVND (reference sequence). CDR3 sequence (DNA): TGTGCCAGTAGTATTTTGGGACAGAAGAACACTGAAGCTTTCTTT. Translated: CASSILGQKNTEAFF.